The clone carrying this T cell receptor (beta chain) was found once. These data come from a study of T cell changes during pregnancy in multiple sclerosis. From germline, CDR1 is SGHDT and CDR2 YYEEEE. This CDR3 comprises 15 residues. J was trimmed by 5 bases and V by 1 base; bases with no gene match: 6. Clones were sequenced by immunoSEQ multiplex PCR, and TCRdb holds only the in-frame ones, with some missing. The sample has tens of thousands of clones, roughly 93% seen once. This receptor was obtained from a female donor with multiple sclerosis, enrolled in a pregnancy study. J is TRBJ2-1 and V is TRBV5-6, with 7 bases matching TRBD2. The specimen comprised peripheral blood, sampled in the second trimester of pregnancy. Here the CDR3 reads CASSLTSEWDNEQFF. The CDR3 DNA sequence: TGTGCCAGCAGCTTGACTAGCGAGTGGGACAATGAGCAGTTCTTC.